The rows below give T cell receptor beta chains drawn from one sample of a study of T-cell memory formation after mild COVID-19. MiXCR was run by TCRdb on the 5' RACE reads, yielding one entry per CDR3 protein. The sample lists 550,000 to 650,000 distinct CDR3 sequences, around 16% occurring once. The sample was PBMCs or a T cell subset sorted from them (not recorded which). Receptor source: an adult woman who had mild COVID-19 (a few samples of this study predate the infection). Cell type and time point are not known. Both conserved end residues are part of each CDR3. The order of the fields is clone size, D gene, V gene, J gene, CDR3 protein, CDR3 DNA. The D gene is left open where the match is weak. Clone size, where shown, is once, few, many, or a class for clones that have expanded.

>few|TRBD1|TRBV24-1|TRBJ2-5
CATSDLGTGRRKETQYF
TGTGCCACCAGTGATCTAGGGACAGGGAGACGCAAAGAGACCCAGTACTTC
>.|.|TRBV18|TRBJ2-7
CASSPRPGLTTYEQYF
TGTGCCAGCTCACCACGGCCAGGGCTAACAACCTACGAGCAGTACTTC
>.|TRBD1|TRBV6-5|TRBJ1-2
CASSYGTGGRYGYTF
TGTGCCAGCAGTTACGGGACAGGGGGCCGCTATGGCTACACCTTC
>.|TRBD1|TRBV7-9|TRBJ1-2
CASSLEQGRNYGYTF
TGTGCCAGCAGCTTAGAACAGGGGCGGAACTATGGCTACACCTTC
>few|.|TRBV29-1|TRBJ2-7
CSATGINWYEQYF
TGCAGCGCGACAGGCATAAACTGGTACGAGCAGTACTTC
>.|.|TRBV12-3/TRBV12-4|TRBJ2-1
CASSNRDAEFF
TGTGCCAGCAGCAACCGGGACGCCGAGTTCTTC
>few|.|TRBV5-1|TRBJ1-1
CASSDPGAEAFF
TGCGCCAGCTCCGACCCAGGTGCTGAAGCTTTCTTT
>.|.|TRBV9|TRBJ2-3
CASSTEGFPSTDTQYF
TGTGCCAGCAGCACCGAGGGTTTCCCCAGCACAGATACGCAGTATTTT
>.|.|TRBV9|TRBJ1-1
CASSGAVATPGYTEAFF
TGTGCCAGCAGCGGGGCGGTCGCGACACCTGGGTATACTGAAGCTTTCTTT
>few|TRBD1|TRBV3-1|TRBJ2-7
CASSQRQGSYEQYF
TGTGCCAGCAGCCAGAGACAGGGCTCCTACGAGCAGTACTTC
>.|.|TRBV25-1|TRBJ1-1
CASSEYSPRGTEAFF
TGTGCCAGCAGTGAATATTCGCCAAGAGGAACTGAAGCTTTCTTT
>.|.|TRBV11-1|TRBJ2-7
CASSLPTGTTYEQYF
TGTGCCAGCAGCTTACCCACCGGGACAACATACGAGCAGTACTTC